This T cell receptor (beta chain) was profiled in a study of Graves' ophthalmopathy and Graves' hyperthyroidism. General study results and limits: Blood shared most expanded thyroid clonotypes above 0.001 frequency.

From RNA, the CDR3 regions of TCR beta chains were amplified and sequenced. An opening RT-PCR round employed HTBI primers and preceded a second-round multiplex PCR. TCRdb called the multiplex PCR reads again in MiXCR, with one record for every CDR3 protein. The sample has over a million distinct CDR3 sequences; about 38% are singletons. Regarding this clonotype: What it binds is unknown.

The CDR3 is 17 residues long. The V gene's germline CDR1 is SGHTA and CDR2 FQGTGA. V lost 1 base and J 3 bases, leaving 13 bases between the germline ends. The evidence that diagnosis relied on was clinical symptoms, serum thyroxine, TRAb, thyroid ultrasound and orbital computed tomography. Sequencing was done on a sample of peripheral blood or thyroid tissue (not recorded which). This receptor was taken from an adult man with Graves' hyperthyroidism. The chain links TRBV7-3 to TRBJ2-6; the D gene is possibly TRBD1 (6 bases). The CDR3 region is CASSLKGVTGGANVLTF. Here the CDR3 DNA reads TGTGCCAGCAGCTTAAAGGGGGTGACAGGTGGGGCCAACGTCCTGACTTTC.